A single sample is the source of the 29 T cell receptor beta chains below, sequenced in a study of blood T cell repertoires in COVID-19. Clones were sequenced by immunoSEQ multiplex PCR, and TCRdb holds only the in-frame ones, with some missing. The table lists 300,000 to 350,000 clones, around nine tenths of them singletons, with roughly 4% in the top ten. Specimen: peripheral blood. All receptors derive from a woman aged 55-70 years with COVID-19, enrolled during active disease.

The gene calls are TRBV7-9 and TRBJ1-5; D is ambiguous. Germline CDR1 and CDR2: SEHNR and FQNEAQ (reference sequence). The CDR3 has 12 amino acids. Trimming left V 1 base short and J 6 bases short, with 4 bases between. The CDR3 nucleotides are TGTGCCAGCAGCTTAGGGCCTCAGCCCCAGCATTTT. Its protein is CASSLGPQPQHF. The whole variable domain, remainder taken from reference TRBV7-9 and TRBJ1-5, is DTGVSQNPRHKITKRGQNVTFRCDPISEHNRLYWYRQTLGQGPEFLTYFQNEAQLEKSRLLSDRFSAERPKGSFSTLEIQRTEQGDSAMYLCASSLGPQPQHFGDGTRLSIL.

In this sample, this clone turned up once. The chain recombines TRBV4-2 with TRBJ2-3, with TRBD2 matching over 7 bases. Germline V CDR1 and CDR2: LGHNA, YNFKEQ. The length of the CDR3 is 15 residues. J gave up 0 bases and V 3 bases, and 3 bases lay outside the gene matches. DNA of the CDR3: TGTGCCAGCAGCCAGAGAGCGGGGAGCACAGATACGCAGTATTTT. Translation: CASSQRAGSTDTQYF.

The table lists this clone with a few counts. This chain connects TRBV3-1 (or the pseudogene TRBV3-2) to TRBJ2-1; 9 positions agree with TRBD2. The CDR3 is 15 amino acids. J gave up 9 bases and V 3 bases, and 9 bases lay outside the gene matches. CDR1 is LGHDT, CDR2 YNNKEL, per germline (reference sequence). The CDR3 loop is CASSQWLAGRGEQFF. The CDR3 bases are TGTGCCAGCAGCCAGTGGCTAGCGGGGCGGGGTGAGCAGTTCTTC.

The chain recombines TRBV19 with TRBJ1-1; D is undetermined. This CDR3 comprises 16 residues. Between the trimmed V and J ends, which lost 0 bases and 0 bases, there was a span of 11 bases. Germline V CDR1 and CDR2: LNHDA, SQIVND (reference sequence). The CDR3 nucleotides are TGTGCCAGTAGTATAGATCCTAGCAGGATGAACACTGAAGCTTTCTTT. Translating gives CASSIDPSRMNTEAFF.

The chain employs TRBV11-2 and TRBJ2-5; TRBD2 agrees at 7 bases. J lost 1 base, V lost 6 bases, and 8 bases had no gene match. CDR3 length: 15 residues. Germline V gene sequence: CDR1 SGHAT, CDR2 FQNNGV. Here the CDR3 reads CASRPPGGGQETQYF. DNA of the CDR3: TGTGCCAGCAGGCCTCCTGGCGGGGGCCAAGAGACCCAGTACTTC.

V gene TRBV5-1 combines with J gene TRBJ1-2; TRBD1 aligns across 7 bases. After removal of 0 bases from V and 5 bases from J, the junction contained 7 bases not matched to a gene. CDR1 and CDR2 from the germline V gene are SGHRS and YFSETQ. CDR3 size: 15 residues. CDR3 protein: CASSLDTGAGYGYTF. The CDR3 DNA reads TGCGCCAGCAGCTTGGATACAGGGGCAGGGTATGGCTACACCTTC. The full variable domain, with the rest looked up from reference TRBV5-1 and TRBJ1-2, is KAGVTQTPRYLIKTRGQQVTLSCSPISGHRSVSWYQQTPGQGLQFLFEYFSETQRNKGNFPGRFSGRQFSNSRSEMNVSTLELGDSALYLCASSLDTGAGYGYTFGSGTRLTVV.

The V gene is TRBV18, the J gene TRBJ2-7; 11 bases are a match to TRBD2. The CDR3 has 16 amino acids. Per the germline V gene, CDR1 is KGHSH and CDR2 is LQKENI. V gave up 3 bases and J gave up 1 base; unmatched junction bases: 5. CDR3 protein: CASSPLAGGLSYEQYF. As DNA, the CDR3 is TGTGCCAGCTCACCGTTAGCGGGAGGGCTGTCCTACGAGCAGTACTTC.

This clone was picked up one time. The V gene is TRBV30, the J gene TRBJ1-3, with D unclear. The V and J ends lost 4 bases and 0 bases respectively, with 7 bases between them. The CDR3 is 13 residues long. Per the germline V gene, CDR1 is GTSNPN and CDR2 is SVGIG (reference sequence). The CDR3 loop reads CAWNGGSGNTIYF. The CDR3 DNA sequence: TGTGCCTGGAATGGAGGCTCTGGAAACACCATATATTTT.

This chain links TRBV15 with TRBJ2-1, with a tentative D call TRBD2 (6 bases). This CDR3 contains 12 residues. Germline CDR1 reads LNHNV; CDR2 reads YYDKDF (reference sequence). V was pared by 3 bases and J by 8 bases, with 8 bases between. CDR3 residues: CATSREGDEQFF. The CDR3 DNA follows: TGTGCCACCAGCAGGGAGGGAGATGAGCAGTTCTTC.

The V call is TRBV27, the J call TRBJ1-6, with 9 bases identical to TRBD1. Losses at the gene ends were 10 bases for V and 7 bases for J; bases not matched to a gene: 5. Germline values: CDR1 MNHEY, CDR2 SMNVEV (reference sequence). The CDR3 has 13 amino acids. DNA for the CDR3: TGTGCCATCCTTGGACAGGGGAATTCACCCCTCCACTTT. Its protein product is CAILGQGNSPLHF.

This chain uses TRBV27 with TRBJ1-2; 8 bases agree with TRBD1. V lost 1 base and J lost 5; bases outside the gene matches: 15. This CDR3 is built from 18 residues. Germline CDR1 MNHEY, CDR2 SMNVEV (reference sequence). This CDR3 reads CASSLYGLRAGGGYGYTF. The CDR3, as DNA: TGTGCCAGCAGTTTATATGGCCTTCGGGCAGGGGGCGGGTATGGCTACACCTTC.

This chain uses TRBV29-1 with TRBJ1-1; 8 nucleotides match TRBD1. The ends lost 7 bases at V and 5 bases at J; junction bases unmatched: 9. Germline V CDR1 and CDR2: SQVTM, ANQGSEA. CDR3 length: 13 amino acids. CDR3 sequence reads: CSGRRGRGTEAFF. In DNA, the CDR3 is TGCAGCGGCCGCAGGGGGCGCGGGACTGAAGCTTTCTTT.

This clone has just one count. The DNA of the CDR3 is TGCGCCAGCAGCTTGGGGCAGGGCTTCTATGGCTACACCTTC. Translated: CASSLGQGFYGYTF. The chain carries TRBV5-1 and TRBJ1-2; tentatively, D is TRBD1 (5 bases). This CDR3 spans 14 amino acids. Germline V gives CDR1 SGHRS, CDR2 YFSETQ. V dropped 0 bases and J dropped 4 bases, with 10 bases sitting between them.

About this clone: Other DNA sequences in the sample encode the same CDR3. This chain uses TRBV2 with TRBJ1-2; 12 bases match TRBD1. This CDR3 has 15 residues. The germline V gene encodes CDR1 SNHLY and CDR2 FYNNEI. V was clipped by 6 bases and J by 4 bases; unmatched bases: 6. CDR3 DNA sequence: TGTGCCAGCAGCGGGACAGGGGGCGCTTTCTATGGCTACACCTTC. This codes for CASSGTGGAFYGYTF.

The chain is built from TRBV18 and TRBJ2-7; TRBD2 matches 7 bases. Germline CDR1 KGHSH, CDR2 LQKENI. This CDR3 is 15 amino acids long. Trimming cost V 4 bases and J 2 bases; bases outside gene matches: 8. The DNA for the CDR3 is TGTGCCAGCTCACGTCCCCTAGCGGACCCCTACGAGCAGTACTTC. It specifies CASSRPLADPYEQYF.

The CDR3: CSADRGEKLFF. CDR3 coding DNA: TGCAGTGCGGACAGAGGGGAAAAACTGTTTTTT. V and J are TRBV20-1 and TRBJ1-4; weak D call: TRBD1 (6 bases). Germline V gives CDR1 DFQATT, CDR2 SNEGSKA (reference sequence). The CDR3 has 11 residues. Deletions cut 6 bases from V and 8 bases from J, with 10 bases between.

The chain is built from TRBV18 and TRBJ2-5; D possibly corresponds to TRBD1 (5 bases). This CDR3 has 15 residues. CDR1 and CDR2 from the germline V gene are KGHSH and LQKENI. V was pared by 2 bases and J by 1 base, with 11 bases between. CDR3 protein: CASSPSQATQETQYF. In DNA form, the CDR3 reads TGTGCCAGCTCACCATCACAGGCGACCCAAGAGACCCAGTACTTC.

V is TRBV2 and J is TRBJ1-1; D is perhaps TRBD1 (6 bases). The ends were cut back, 10 bases at V and 0 bases at J, with 12 bases in the middle. CDR1 and CDR2 from the germline V gene are SNHLY and FYNNEI. This CDR3 has 13 residues. CDR3 bases: TGTGCCATCCGACAGGTCATGAACACTGAAGCTTTCTTT. It encodes CAIRQVMNTEAFF.

V gene TRBV4-1 combines with J gene TRBJ2-7; 8 bases line up with TRBD2. There are 17 residues in the CDR3. V lost 0 bases and J lost 2; bases outside the gene matches: 9. Germline V gene sequence: CDR1 MGHRA, CDR2 YSYEKL. The CDR3 region has the DNA TGCGCCAGCAGCCAAGAACCCCCGGCGGGGGGAACCTACGAGCAGTACTTC. Its protein is CASSQEPPAGGTYEQYF.

The V and J genes are TRBV2 and TRBJ2-4; 7 bases fit TRBD2. After removal of 4 bases from V and 3 bases from J, the junction contained 6 bases not matched to a gene. CDR1 is SNHLY, CDR2 FYNNEI, per germline. The CDR3 is 15 residues long. This CDR3 reads CASSATSFVKNIQYF. For the CDR3, the DNA is TGTGCCAGCAGTGCGACTAGCTTTGTCAAAAACATTCAGTACTTC.

This clone appeared once. This chain connects TRBV15 to TRBJ1-1; maybe TRBD1 (5 bases). With 2 bases removed from V and 6 bases from J, the gap between germline ends came to 13 bases. The V gene's germline CDR1 is LNHNV and CDR2 YYDKDF (reference sequence). The CDR3 spans 14 residues. Written as DNA, the CDR3 is TGTGCCACCAGCAGATCCGGGGGGTGGGCTGAAGCTTTCTTT. Encoded protein: CATSRSGGWAEAFF.

The rearrangement joins TRBV5-5 to TRBJ1-4, with D possibly matching TRBD1 (5 bases). The CDR3 is 13 amino acids. Looked up from germline, CDR1 is SGHKS and CDR2 is YYEKEE (reference sequence). Deletions cut 4 bases from V and 7 bases from J, with 11 bases between. CDR3 in amino acids: CASSVGVGEKLFF. The CDR3 coding sequence is TGTGCCAGCAGCGTAGGGGTGGGTGAAAAACTGTTTTTT. Supplemented by reference TRBV5-5 and TRBJ1-4, the full variable domain reads DAGVTQSPTHLIKTRGQQVTLRCSPISGHKSVSWYQQVLGQGPQFIFQYYEKEERGRGNFPDRFSARQFPNYSSELNVNALLLGDSALYLCASSVGVGEKLFFGSGTQLSVL.

In the case of this clone: The junction differs from germline at one of its ends, possibly a read error. J is TRBJ1-1 and V is TRBV2, with 7 bases fitting TRBD1. CDR3 size: 12 residues. CDR1 SNHLY and CDR2 FYNNEI come from the germline V gene. In DNA, the CDR3 is TGTGCCAGCAGCAAGAATTACCGGGACAGCCTTTTT. This translates into CASSKNYRDSLF. Based on the CDR3 plus reference TRBV2 and TRBJ1-1, the full variable domain is EPEVTQTPSHQVTQMGQEVILRCVPISNHLYFYWYRQILGQKVEFLVSFYNNEISEKSEIFDDQFSVERPDGSNFTLKIRSTKLEDSAMYFCASSKNYRDSLFGQGTRLTVV.

The chain has TRBV2 and TRBJ1-1; 7 nucleotides align to TRBD1. V trimming: 7 bases; J trimming: 9 bases; junction bases outside the gene matches: 8. The CDR3 loop spans 12 amino acids. The V gene's germline CDR1 is SNHLY and CDR2 FYNNEI. CDR3 protein: CASTTGVGKAFF. In DNA form, the CDR3 reads TGTGCCAGCACCACAGGGGTGGGGAAAGCTTTCTTT.

This clone was counted a single time. The chain has TRBV2 and TRBJ1-4, with D perhaps TRBD1 (6 bases). Looked up from germline, CDR1 is SNHLY and CDR2 is FYNNEI. Between the trimmed V and J ends, which lost 8 bases and 8 bases, there was a span of 15 bases. This CDR3 has 13 residues. In nucleotides, the CDR3 is TGTGCCAGCTCGACAGGCATCAGGGAAAAACTGTTTTTT. Protein product: CASSTGIREKLFF.

The genes are TRBV15 and TRBJ1-5, with TRBD1 matching over 12 bases. This CDR3 spans 15 amino acids. From germline, CDR1 is LNHNV and CDR2 YYDKDF (reference sequence). The J segment lost 6 bases and the V segment lost 7 bases, leaving 7 bases of the junction unmatched. The DNA of the CDR3 is TGTGCCACCAACTACGGGGACAGGGGGCGTCAGCCCCAGCATTTT. Protein: CATNYGDRGRQPQHF.

This chain connects TRBV12-3 or TRBV12-4 to TRBJ1-4; tentative D call: TRBD1 (6 bases). The CDR3 is 13 residues long. V shed 1 base and J shed 11 bases, with 11 bases lying between them. CDR3 DNA: TGTGCCAGCAGTTTAGGACAGGCTTTGAAACTGTTTTTT. This codes for CASSLGQALKLFF.

The chain couples TRBV6-1 to TRBJ1-2; maybe TRBD1 (5 bases). Germline V gives CDR1 MNHNS, CDR2 SASEGT. The CDR3 is 15 amino acids. Trimming left V 1 base short and J 5 bases short, with 14 bases between. The DNA for the CDR3 is TGTGCCAGCAGTGAAGTGGGAGGGGTAGGGTATGGCTACACCTTC. It yields the protein CASSEVGGVGYGYTF.

This chain uses TRBV5-1 with TRBJ2-2; TRBD1 agrees at 9 bases. V shed 3 bases and J 4 bases; nucleotides not matched to a gene: 7. From germline, CDR1 is SGHRS and CDR2 YFSETQ. CDR3 length: 16 residues. CDR3 amino acids: CASSSRDRAGTGELFF. The CDR3 region has the DNA TGCGCCAGCAGCTCCCGGGACAGGGCGGGCACCGGGGAGCTGTTTTTT.